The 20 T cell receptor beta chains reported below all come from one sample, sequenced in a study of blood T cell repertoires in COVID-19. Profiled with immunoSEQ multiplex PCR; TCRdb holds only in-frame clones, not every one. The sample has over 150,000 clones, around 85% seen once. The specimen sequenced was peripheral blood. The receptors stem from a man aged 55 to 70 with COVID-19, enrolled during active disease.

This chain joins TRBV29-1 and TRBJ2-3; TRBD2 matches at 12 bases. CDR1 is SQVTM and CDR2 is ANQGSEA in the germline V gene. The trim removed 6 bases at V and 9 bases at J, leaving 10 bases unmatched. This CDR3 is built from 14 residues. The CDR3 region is CSVRLAGAGETQYF. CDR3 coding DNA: TGCAGCGTCCGACTAGCGGGGGCAGGGGAGACGCAGTATTTT.

This chain's CDR3 is CATSEYTGSQETQYF. The CDR3 bases are TGTGCCACCAGTGAATATACAGGATCCCAAGAGACCCAGTACTTC. The rearrangement joins TRBV24-1 to TRBJ2-5, with D possibly matching TRBD1 (5 bases). Trimming removed 4 bases from V and 1 base from J, with 12 bases in between. CDR3 length equals 15 residues. The germline gives CDR1 KGHDR, CDR2 SFDVKD.

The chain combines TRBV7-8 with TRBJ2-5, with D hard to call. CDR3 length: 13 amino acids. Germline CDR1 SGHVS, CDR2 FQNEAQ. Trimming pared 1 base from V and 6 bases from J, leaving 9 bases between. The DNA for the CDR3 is TGTGCCAGCAGCTTAGGGGCCGTTCAGACCCAGTACTTC. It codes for CASSLGAVQTQYF.

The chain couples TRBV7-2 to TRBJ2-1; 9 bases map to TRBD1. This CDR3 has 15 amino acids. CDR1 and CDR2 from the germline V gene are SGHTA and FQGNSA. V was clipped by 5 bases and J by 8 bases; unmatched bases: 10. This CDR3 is CASSLLGTGFDEQFF. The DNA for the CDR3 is TGTGCCAGCAGCCTCCTGGGGACAGGGTTCGATGAGCAGTTCTTC.

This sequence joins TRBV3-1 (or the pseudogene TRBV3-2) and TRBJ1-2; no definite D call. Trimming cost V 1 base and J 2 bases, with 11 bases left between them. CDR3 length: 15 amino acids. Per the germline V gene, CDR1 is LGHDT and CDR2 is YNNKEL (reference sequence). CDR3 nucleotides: TGTGCCAGCAGCCAAGTAGCACGACCGAACTATGGCTACACCTTC. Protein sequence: CASSQVARPNYGYTF.

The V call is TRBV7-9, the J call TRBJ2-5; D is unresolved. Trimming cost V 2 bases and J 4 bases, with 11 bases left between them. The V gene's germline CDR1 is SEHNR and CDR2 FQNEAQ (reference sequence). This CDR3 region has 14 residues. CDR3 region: CASSLSGSTETQYF. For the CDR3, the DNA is TGTGCCAGCAGCTTAAGTGGTAGCACAGAGACCCAGTACTTC.

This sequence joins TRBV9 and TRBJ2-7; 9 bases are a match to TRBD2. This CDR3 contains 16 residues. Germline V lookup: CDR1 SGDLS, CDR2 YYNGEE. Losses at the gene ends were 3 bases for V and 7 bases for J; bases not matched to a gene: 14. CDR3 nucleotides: TGTGCCAGCAGCGAGAAAGCGGGAGGTCCCGCGGGGGAGCAGTACTTC. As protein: CASSEKAGGPAGEQYF.

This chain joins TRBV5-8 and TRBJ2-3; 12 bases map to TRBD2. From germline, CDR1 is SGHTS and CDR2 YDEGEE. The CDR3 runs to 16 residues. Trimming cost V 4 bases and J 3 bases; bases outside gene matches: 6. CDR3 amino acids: CASSPRTSGVTDTQYF. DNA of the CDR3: TGTGCCAGCAGCCCCCGGACTAGCGGGGTTACAGATACGCAGTATTTT.

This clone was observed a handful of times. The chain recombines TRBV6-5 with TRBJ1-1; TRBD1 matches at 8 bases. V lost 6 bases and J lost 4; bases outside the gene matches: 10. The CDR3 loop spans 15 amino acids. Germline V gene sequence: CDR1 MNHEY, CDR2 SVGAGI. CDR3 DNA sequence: TGTGCCAGCAGGGACATTCAGGGGGCTATCACTGAAGCTTTCTTT. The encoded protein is CASRDIQGAITEAFF.

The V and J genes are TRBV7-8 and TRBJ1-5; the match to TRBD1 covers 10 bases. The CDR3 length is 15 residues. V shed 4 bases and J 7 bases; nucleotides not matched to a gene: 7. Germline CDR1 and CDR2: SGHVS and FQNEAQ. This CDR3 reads CASSSSGQGRQPQHF. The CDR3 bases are TGTGCCAGCAGCTCCTCGGGACAGGGGCGGCAGCCCCAGCATTTT.

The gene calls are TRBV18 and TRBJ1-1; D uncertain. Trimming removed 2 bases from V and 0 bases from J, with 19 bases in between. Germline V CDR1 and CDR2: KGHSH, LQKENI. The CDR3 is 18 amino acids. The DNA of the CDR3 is TGTGCCAGCTCACCAAAATACGAGTCCTCCGCATTGAACACTGAAGCTTTCTTT. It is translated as CASSPKYESSALNTEAFF. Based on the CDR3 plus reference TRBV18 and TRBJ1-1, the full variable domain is NAGVMQNPRHLVRRRGQEARLRCSPMKGHSHVYWYRQLPEEGLKFMVYLQKENIIDESGMPKERFSAEFPKEGPSILRIQQVVRGDSAAYFCASSPKYESSALNTEAFFGQGTRLTVV.

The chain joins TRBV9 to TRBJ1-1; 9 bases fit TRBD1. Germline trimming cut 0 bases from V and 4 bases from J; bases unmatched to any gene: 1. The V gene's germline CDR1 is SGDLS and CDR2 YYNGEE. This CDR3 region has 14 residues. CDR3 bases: TGTGCCAGCAGCGTAGGGGACAGGGCCACTGAAGCTTTCTTT. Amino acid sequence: CASSVGDRATEAFF. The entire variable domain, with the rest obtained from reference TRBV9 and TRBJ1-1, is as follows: DSGVTQTPKHLITATGQRVTLRCSPRSGDLSVYWYQQSLDQGLQFLIQYYNGEERAKGNILERFSAQQFPDLHSELNLSSLELGDSALYFCASSVGDRATEAFFGQGTRLTVV.

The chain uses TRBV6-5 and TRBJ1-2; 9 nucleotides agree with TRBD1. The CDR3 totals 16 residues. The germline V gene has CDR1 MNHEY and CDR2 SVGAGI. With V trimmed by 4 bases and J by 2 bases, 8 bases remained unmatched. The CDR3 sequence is CASSFEQGAGNYGYTF. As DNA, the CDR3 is TGTGCCAGCAGTTTCGAACAGGGGGCGGGGAACTATGGCTACACCTTC.

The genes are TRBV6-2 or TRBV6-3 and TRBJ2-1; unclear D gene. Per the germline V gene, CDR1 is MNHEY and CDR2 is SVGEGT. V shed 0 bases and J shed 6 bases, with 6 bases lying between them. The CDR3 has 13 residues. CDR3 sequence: CASSYSRSNEQFF. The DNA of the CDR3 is TGTGCCAGCAGTTACTCTAGAAGCAATGAGCAGTTCTTC.

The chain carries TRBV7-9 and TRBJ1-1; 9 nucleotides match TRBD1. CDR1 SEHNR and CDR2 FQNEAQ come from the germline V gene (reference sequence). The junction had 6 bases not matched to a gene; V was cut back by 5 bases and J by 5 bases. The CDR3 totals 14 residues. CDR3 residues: CASSMGQGWTEAFF. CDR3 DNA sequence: TGTGCCAGCAGCATGGGACAGGGCTGGACTGAAGCTTTCTTT.

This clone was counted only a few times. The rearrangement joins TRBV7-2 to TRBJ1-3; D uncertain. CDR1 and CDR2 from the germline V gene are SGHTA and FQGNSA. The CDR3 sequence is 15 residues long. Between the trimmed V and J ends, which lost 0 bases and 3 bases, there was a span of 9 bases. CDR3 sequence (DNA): TGTGCCAGCAGCTTAGCCGAACGGGTTGGAAACACCATATATTTT. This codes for CASSLAERVGNTIYF. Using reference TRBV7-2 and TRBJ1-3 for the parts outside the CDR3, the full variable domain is GAGVSQSPSNKVTEKGKDVELRCDPISGHTALYWYRQSLGQGLEFLIYFQGNSAPDKSGLPSDRFSAERTGGSVSTLTIQRTQQEDSAVYLCASSLAERVGNTIYFGEGSWLTVV.

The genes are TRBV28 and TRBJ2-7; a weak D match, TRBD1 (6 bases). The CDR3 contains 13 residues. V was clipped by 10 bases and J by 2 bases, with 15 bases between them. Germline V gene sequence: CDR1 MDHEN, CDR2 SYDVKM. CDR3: CATGNRVPYEQYF. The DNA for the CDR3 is TGTGCCACCGGGAACAGGGTCCCCTACGAGCAGTACTTC.

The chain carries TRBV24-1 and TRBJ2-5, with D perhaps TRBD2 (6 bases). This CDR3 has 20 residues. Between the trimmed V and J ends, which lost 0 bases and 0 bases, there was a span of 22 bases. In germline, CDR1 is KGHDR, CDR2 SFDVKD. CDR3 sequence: CATSDLQPTVEGKYQETQYF. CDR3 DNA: TGTGCCACCAGTGATTTGCAACCGACTGTGGAGGGGAAGTACCAAGAGACCCAGTACTTC.

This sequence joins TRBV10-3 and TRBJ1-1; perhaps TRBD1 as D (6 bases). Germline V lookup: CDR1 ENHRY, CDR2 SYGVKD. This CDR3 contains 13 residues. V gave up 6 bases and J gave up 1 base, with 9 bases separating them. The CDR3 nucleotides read TGTGCCATCAGGGACAGAACGAACACTGAAGCTTTCTTT. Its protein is CAIRDRTNTEAFF.

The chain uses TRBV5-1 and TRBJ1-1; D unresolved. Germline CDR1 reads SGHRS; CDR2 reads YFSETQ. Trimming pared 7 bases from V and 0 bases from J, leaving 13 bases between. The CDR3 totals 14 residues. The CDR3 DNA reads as TGCGCCAGCGGTCCAACTCCCATGAACACTGAAGCTTTCTTT. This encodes CASGPTPMNTEAFF.